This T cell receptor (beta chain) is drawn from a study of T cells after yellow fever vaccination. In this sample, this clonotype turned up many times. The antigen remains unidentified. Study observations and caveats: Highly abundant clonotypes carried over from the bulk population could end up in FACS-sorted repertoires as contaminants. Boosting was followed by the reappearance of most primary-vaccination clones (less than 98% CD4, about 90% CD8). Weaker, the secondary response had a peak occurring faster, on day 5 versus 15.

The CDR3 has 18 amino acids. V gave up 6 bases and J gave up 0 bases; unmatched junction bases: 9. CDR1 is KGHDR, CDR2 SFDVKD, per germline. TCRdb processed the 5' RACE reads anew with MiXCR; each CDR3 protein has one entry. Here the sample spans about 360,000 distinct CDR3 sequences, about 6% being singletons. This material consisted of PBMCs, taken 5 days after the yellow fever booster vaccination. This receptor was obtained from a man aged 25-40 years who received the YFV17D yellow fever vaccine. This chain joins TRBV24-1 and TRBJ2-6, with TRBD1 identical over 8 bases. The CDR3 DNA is TGTGCCACCAGTCCCGGACAGGGAAGGATCTCTGGGGCCAACGTCCTGACTTTC. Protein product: CATSPGQGRISGANVLTF.